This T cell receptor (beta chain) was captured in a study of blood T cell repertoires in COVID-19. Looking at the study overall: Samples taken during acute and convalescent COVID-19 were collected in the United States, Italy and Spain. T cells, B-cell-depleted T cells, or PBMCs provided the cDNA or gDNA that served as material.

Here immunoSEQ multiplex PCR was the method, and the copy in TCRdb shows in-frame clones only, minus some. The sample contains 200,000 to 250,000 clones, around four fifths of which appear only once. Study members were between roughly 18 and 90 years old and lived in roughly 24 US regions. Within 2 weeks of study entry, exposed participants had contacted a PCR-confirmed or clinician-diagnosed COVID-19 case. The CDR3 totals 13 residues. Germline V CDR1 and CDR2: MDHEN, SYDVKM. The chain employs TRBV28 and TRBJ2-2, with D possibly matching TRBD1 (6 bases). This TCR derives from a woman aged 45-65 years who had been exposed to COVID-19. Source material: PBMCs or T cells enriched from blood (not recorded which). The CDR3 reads CVTGSANTGELFF. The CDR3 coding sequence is TGTGTAACAGGGTCGGCAAACACCGGGGAGCTGTTTTTT.